The entry below describes one T cell receptor (beta chain). Its antigen is as yet unknown. Primers included in the PCR were 60 Vbeta and 13 Jbeta primers. In the original analysis: The count from a later analysis was tens of millions of unique TCR beta chains, around 11 million of them shared. The assay was immunoSEQ multiplex PCR, and TCRdb's table has in-frame clones only and misses some. V and J calls and clone size come straight from that table; D and trimming were deduced from the DNA. Here the sample spans 90,000 to 150,000 clones, approximately 15% being singletons. This entry is derived from a study of cytomegalovirus exposure and HLA in healthy donors. Overall study findings and caveats: Cytomegalovirus-associated status was assigned to roughly 160 TCR beta chains. DRB1 had the most TCR associations and HLA-C the fewest, a later analysis found, with rates varying by HLA locus. Some public TCRs appeared in many individuals, while most sequences were rare.

Per the germline V gene, CDR1 is SGDLS and CDR2 is YYNGEE. With 4 bases removed from V and 0 bases from J, the gap between germline ends came to 20 bases. The length of the CDR3 is 18 residues. The TCR sequence derives from a woman younger than 35 in good health and CMV-seronegative. The sample consisted of PBMCs. The chain has TRBV9 and TRBJ2-1; no clear D. CDR3 protein: CASSSREASPSSYNEQFF. As DNA, the CDR3 is TGTGCCAGCAGCTCCAGAGAGGCGTCGCCCAGCTCCTACAATGAGCAGTTCTTC.